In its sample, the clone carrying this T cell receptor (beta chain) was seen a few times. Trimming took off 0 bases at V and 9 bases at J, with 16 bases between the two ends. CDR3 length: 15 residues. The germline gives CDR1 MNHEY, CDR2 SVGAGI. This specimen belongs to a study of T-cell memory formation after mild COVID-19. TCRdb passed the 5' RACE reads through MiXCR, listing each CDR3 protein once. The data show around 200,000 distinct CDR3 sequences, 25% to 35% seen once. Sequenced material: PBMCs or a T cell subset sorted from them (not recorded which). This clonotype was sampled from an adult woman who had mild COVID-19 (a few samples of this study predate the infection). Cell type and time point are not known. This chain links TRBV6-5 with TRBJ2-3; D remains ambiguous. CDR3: CASSYSELPPWTQYF. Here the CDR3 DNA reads TGTGCCAGCAGTTACTCAGAACTGCCCCCGTGGACGCAGTATTTT.